These 17 T cell receptor beta chains originate from one sample sequenced in a study of T cells in Graves' hyperthyroidism and ophthalmopathy. The source material, RNA transcripts, was used to amplify TCR beta CDR3 regions. Primed by the HTBI set, a first-round RT-PCR was run on the TCR CDR3. TCRdb reprocessed the multiplex PCR reads with MiXCR, giving one entry per CDR3 protein. The sample has fewer than 350,000 distinct CDR3 sequences, 15% to 20% seen once. Sequenced sample: blood. The source is a woman aged 40 to 55 with Graves' ophthalmopathy.

This clonotype has ten or more counts. The chain is built from TRBV28 and TRBJ2-7, with TRBD2 identical over 13 bases. Germline lookup yields CDR1 MDHEN and CDR2 SYDVKM. Trimming cost V 6 bases and J 5 bases; bases outside gene matches: 10. The CDR3 runs to 16 residues. The CDR3 nucleotides are TGTGCCAGCAGGCCACGACTAGCGGGGGGAGCCCACGAGCAGTACTTC. Protein product: CASRPRLAGGAHEQYF.

The table lists this clonotype with many counts. The chain joins TRBV13 to TRBJ2-2; 7 bases are shared with TRBD1. The germline CDR1 and CDR2 sequences are PRHDT and FYEKMQ (reference sequence). J gave up 1 base and V 7 bases, and 3 bases lay outside the gene matches. The CDR3 covers 14 residues. CDR3 coding DNA: TGTGCCAGCAACGACAGGGTGAACACCGGGGAGCTGTTTTTT. This encodes CASNDRVNTGELFF.

The sample holds a few counts of this clonotype. A clone one base away is much larger, so this may be a read error. The chain employs TRBV3-1 and TRBJ2-7; 10 positions match TRBD1. V shed 3 bases and J 3 bases; nucleotides not matched to a gene: 2. The CDR3 length is 14 residues. CDR1 is LGHDT and CDR2 is YNNKEL in the germline V gene (reference sequence). CDR3 coding DNA: TGTGCCAGCAGCCAGGGACAGGGGATCTACGAGCAGTACTTC. It yields the protein CASSQGQGIYEQYF.

This clonotype showed up many times. The V call is TRBV6-4, the J call TRBJ1-2; no clear D. The V end lost 7 bases, the J end lost 4 bases, and 28 bases lay between the germline ends. From germline, CDR1 is MRHNA and CDR2 SNTAGT. The CDR3 totals 18 residues. The CDR3 here is CASTPLRTALGLGYGYTF. The CDR3 DNA reads TGTGCCAGCACCCCCTTGAGAACAGCGCTGGGATTAGGCTATGGCTACACCTTC.

This clonotype appeared many times. This rearrangement joins TRBV7-2 to TRBJ2-5, with TRBD1 identical over 7 bases. The J segment lost 4 bases and the V segment lost 3 bases, leaving 5 bases of the junction unmatched. This CDR3 spans 14 amino acids. Germline V gene data show CDR1 as SGHTA and CDR2 as FQGNSA. The DNA for the CDR3 is TGTGCCAGCAGCTTGGGGACAGAGATAGAGACCCAGTACTTC. Translating it yields CASSLGTEIETQYF.

The sample holds many counts of this clonotype. The rearrangement joins TRBV2 to TRBJ1-1; D remains ambiguous. V shed 1 base and J shed 5 bases, with 8 bases lying between them. The CDR3 length is 13 residues. Germline V CDR1 and CDR2: SNHLY, FYNNEI. DNA for the CDR3: TGTGCCAGCAGTGAAGTAAGGTGGACTGAAGCTTTCTTT. Amino acids: CASSEVRWTEAFF.

This clonotype was counted many times. The CDR3 DNA sequence: TGTGCCAGCAGTTACGTTACAGGACACTACGAGCAGTACTTC. This encodes CASSYVTGHYEQYF. The J gene is TRBJ2-7, the V gene TRBV6-5, with D perhaps matching TRBD1 (5 bases). In germline, CDR1 is MNHEY, CDR2 SVGAGI. The germline V and J ends were trimmed by 2 bases and 3 bases, with 11 bases remaining between them. The CDR3 contains 14 residues.

This clonotype has ten or more counts. The chain combines TRBV15 with TRBJ1-2; D gene uncertain. Trimming took 3 bases from V and 11 from J, leaving 25 bases between them. Per germline, CDR1 LNHNV and CDR2 YYDKDF (reference sequence). CDR3 size: 16 residues. The CDR3 reads CATSRPAVDGSFEYTF. The DNA of the CDR3 is TGTGCCACCAGCAGGCCCGCCGTGGACGGCAGCTTTGAGTACACCTTC.

This clonotype was recorded many times. The rearrangement links TRBV5-4 to TRBJ2-7; possible D gene TRBD1, 5 bases. This CDR3 contains 13 residues. Per germline, CDR1 SGHNT and CDR2 YYREEE (reference sequence). Deletions cut 0 bases from V and 5 bases from J, with 9 bases between. The CDR3 DNA follows: TGTGCCAGCAGCTTGGCCGTAGGGGACGAGCAGTACTTC. Translated, it gives CASSLAVGDEQYF.

This clonotype was detected ten times or more. The rearrangement joins TRBV28 to TRBJ2-2; D not resolved. Germline V gene lookup returns CDR1 MDHEN and CDR2 SYDVKM. Trimming left V 7 bases short and J 6 bases short, with 9 bases between. The CDR3 has 12 residues. Here the CDR3 DNA reads TGTGCCAGCAAGGCTTCGCCCGGGGAGCTGTTTTTT. The encoded protein is CASKASPGELFF.

The sample holds many counts of this clonotype. The V gene is TRBV12-3 or TRBV12-4, the J gene TRBJ2-6; D is unresolved. The CDR3 has 13 residues. Trimming took off 6 bases at V and 13 bases at J, with 16 bases between the two ends. Here the CDR3 reads CASSPGEGRVLTF. CDR3 DNA sequence: TGTGCCAGCAGCCCTGGGGAAGGTCGGGTCCTGACTTTC.

This clonotype appeared a few times. The junction and the germline gene differ at one end; a read error may be behind it. The chain uses TRBV6-2 or TRBV6-3 and TRBJ2-2; 11 bases align to TRBD1. Germline lookup yields CDR1 MNHEY and CDR2 SVGEGT. There are 16 residues in the CDR3. CDR3 amino acids: CAGSSGQGATTGELFF. The CDR3 DNA reads as TGTGCCGGCAGTTCCGGACAGGGGGCGACCACCGGGGAGCTGTTTTTT.

This clonotype was seen repeatedly, ten times or more. The chain has TRBV27 and TRBJ1-3, with D uncertain. Trimming stripped 5 bases from V and 3 bases from J, with 17 bases between. There are 16 residues in the CDR3. Germline values: CDR1 MNHEY, CDR2 SMNVEV (reference sequence). The CDR3 DNA reads TGTGCCAGCAGTGTCTCCCTCAACAACCTTGGAAACACCATATATTTT. Encoded protein: CASSVSLNNLGNTIYF.

This clonotype was seen a few times. The rearrangement links TRBV30 to TRBJ1-1, with 7 bases that match TRBD1. This CDR3 region has 13 residues. Unmatched junction bases numbered 2, after V lost 4 bases and J lost 0 bases. Per the germline V gene, CDR1 is GTSNPN and CDR2 is SVGIG (reference sequence). CDR3 loop: CAWMQGVNTEAFF. The CDR3 region has the DNA TGTGCCTGGATGCAGGGGGTGAACACTGAAGCTTTCTTT.

This clonotype was observed at least ten times. J is TRBJ2-5 and V is TRBV2; possibly TRBD1 for D (5 bases). Trimming removed 5 bases from V and 4 bases from J, with 17 bases in between. Germline V gene data show CDR1 as SNHLY and CDR2 as FYNNEI. This CDR3 contains 15 residues. In DNA, the CDR3 is TGTGCCAGCAGTAGGGGCGGAGTCTCCCCAGAGACCCAGTACTTC. This translates into CASSRGGVSPETQYF.

This clonotype was observed at least ten times. The junction differs from germline at one of its ends, possibly a read error. The V gene is TRBV9, the J gene TRBJ2-5; weak D call: TRBD2 (7 bases). Germline V gene data show CDR1 as SGDLS and CDR2 as YYNGEE. This CDR3 region has 13 residues. CDR3 protein: CASSAGGQGTQYF. For the CDR3, the DNA is TGTGCCAGCAGCGCGGGGGGCCAAGGGACCCAGTACTTC.

The table lists this clonotype with many counts. J is TRBJ1-2 and V is TRBV15; D unclear. There are 13 residues in the CDR3. Germline assignment: CDR1 LNHNV and CDR2 YYDKDF (reference sequence). V lost 0 bases and J 6 bases, leaving 8 bases between the germline ends. This CDR3 reads CATSRDLLNGYTF. The DNA for the CDR3 is TGTGCCACCAGCAGAGATCTACTGAATGGCTACACCTTC. Variable domain in full (rest from reference TRBV15 and TRBJ1-2): DAMVIQNPRYQVTQFGKPVTLSCSQTLNHNVMYWYQQKSSQAPKLLFHYYDKDFNNEADTPDNFQSRRPNTSFCFLDIRSPGLGDTAMYLCATSRDLLNGYTFGSGTRLTVV.